These 25 T cell receptor beta chains were all obtained from the same sample, sequenced in a study of cytomegalovirus exposure and HLA in healthy donors. The PCR employed 60 Vbeta primers together with 13 Jbeta primers. Method: immunoSEQ multiplex PCR; TCRdb's copy keeps in-frame clones and lacks some. The sample has fewer than 110,000 clones, about 80% seen once. The material sequenced was PBMCs. Every receptor here comes from a man aged 25 to 40 in good health and CMV-seronegative.

The rearrangement links TRBV28 to TRBJ2-7; 13 bases fit TRBD2. CDR3 length: 16 residues. V lost 6 bases, J lost 6 bases, and 11 bases stayed unmatched. Germline V gene lookup returns CDR1 MDHEN and CDR2 SYDVKM. DNA of the CDR3: TGTGCCAGCAGCCCTACAGGGACTAGCGGGACTTTCGAGCAGTACTTC. Translating gives CASSPTGTSGTFEQYF.

The CDR3 reads CASSGARGLTSTDTQYF. The CDR3 coding sequence is TGTGCCAGCAGCGGTGCCCGGGGATTAACTAGCACAGATACGCAGTATTTT. This rearrangement joins TRBV5-8 to TRBJ2-3, with D tentatively TRBD2 (5 bases). Germline V gives CDR1 SGHTS, CDR2 YDEGEE. The V end lost 4 bases, the J end lost 0 bases, and 18 bases lay between the germline ends. CDR3 length equals 17 residues.

The chain combines TRBV21-1 with TRBJ2-4; no check of the table's D call, TRBD1, against the DNA was made. TRBV21-1 corresponds to a pseudogene. There are 14 residues in the CDR3. The CDR3 sequence is CARKGVIAKNIQYF. The DNA for the CDR3 is TGTGCCAGAAAGGGGGTTATAGCCAAAAACATTCAGTACTTC.

The J gene is TRBJ2-5, the V gene TRBV5-4; D is possibly TRBD2 (6 bases). V was cut by 0 bases and J by 4 bases, with 19 bases left in between. CDR1 is SGHNT and CDR2 is YYREEE in the germline V gene (reference sequence). The CDR3 covers 17 residues. CDR3 loop: CASSLGSSLGGRETQYF. DNA for the CDR3: TGTGCCAGCAGCTTGGGGAGTAGCCTTGGAGGGCGAGAGACCCAGTACTTC. Drawing the rest from reference TRBV5-4 and TRBJ2-5, the complete variable domain is ETGVTQSPTHLIKTRGQQVTLRCSSQSGHNTVSWYQQALGQGPQFIFQYYREEENGRGNFPPRFSGLQFPNYSSELNVNALELDDSALYLCASSLGSSLGGRETQYFGPGTRLLVL.

This clone appeared a few times. The chain is built from TRBV11-2 and TRBJ2-3; 7 bases align to TRBD1. The CDR3 has 12 amino acids. Germline-derived CDR1 and CDR2 are SGHAT and FQNNGV. V was pared by 5 bases and J by 12 bases, with 8 bases of the junction left unmatched. The CDR3 here is CASSLSRQGQYF. Here the CDR3 DNA reads TGTGCCAGCAGCCTAAGTAGACAGGGACAGTATTTT.

The chain links TRBV27 to TRBJ2-7; D is ambiguous. Germline CDR1 MNHEY, CDR2 SMNVEV (reference sequence). This CDR3 is built from 15 residues. Trimming removed 2 bases from V and 2 bases from J, with 13 bases in between. CDR3 DNA sequence: TGTGCCAGCAGTTTAGATTTTGGGCAGACCTACGAGCAGTACTTC. It translates to CASSLDFGQTYEQYF.

The CDR3 spells CASSGLMTDTQYF. CDR3 nucleotides: TGTGCCAGCAGTGGGCTGATGACAGATACGCAGTATTTT. The chain uses TRBV2 and TRBJ2-3; D remains unclear. The V end was cut by 4 bases, the J end by 3 bases, with 8 bases between. The CDR3 loop spans 13 amino acids. Per the germline V gene, CDR1 is SNHLY and CDR2 is FYNNEI.

This sequence joins TRBV5-1 and TRBJ1-3; D call uncertain. The V and J ends lost 0 bases and 0 bases respectively, with 10 bases between them. This CDR3 contains 16 residues. In germline, CDR1 is SGHRS, CDR2 YFSETQ. CDR3 loop: CASSLEPGSSGNTIYF. The DNA of the CDR3 is TGCGCCAGCAGCTTGGAACCAGGATCCTCTGGAAACACCATATATTTT.

The gene calls are TRBV5-1 and TRBJ2-6, with 8 bases that match TRBD1. The CDR3 is 16 residues long. Germline V gene sequence: CDR1 SGHRS, CDR2 YFSETQ. V lost 1 base to trimming and J lost 2 bases; unmatched junction nucleotides: 2. CDR3: CASSLTQGAGANVLTF. CDR3 in DNA: TGCGCCAGCAGCTTGACACAGGGGGCTGGGGCCAACGTCCTGACTTTC.

This sequence joins TRBV6-5 and TRBJ2-5, with 9 bases that match TRBD2. V gave up 3 bases and J gave up 10 bases; unmatched junction bases: 6. This CDR3 spans 13 amino acids. Germline-derived CDR1 and CDR2 are MNHEY and SVGAGI. This chain's CDR3 is CASSYSGTSSQYF. CDR3 bases: TGTGCCAGCAGTTATTCCGGGACTAGCAGCCAGTACTTC.

This clone was seen a few times. The junction differs from germline at one of its ends, possibly a read error. V gene TRBV2 combines with J gene TRBJ1-4; 8 bases fit TRBD1. CDR3 length equals 15 residues. Germline loops: CDR1 SNHLY, CDR2 FYNNEI. For the CDR3, the DNA is TGTGCCAGCAGAACCGACAGGGGAACTGATGAAAAACTGTTTTTT. Its protein product is CASRTDRGTDEKLFF. The whole variable domain, remainder taken from reference TRBV2 and TRBJ1-4, is EPEVTQTPSHQVTQMGQEVILRCVPISNHLYFYWYRQILGQKVEFLVSFYNNEISEKSEIFDDQFSVERPDGSNFTLKIRSTKLEDSAMYFCASRTDRGTDEKLFFGSGTQLSVL.

CDR3 coding DNA: TGTGCAAGTCGCTTTAATCTAGCGGGAGATGGTAACACCGGGGAGCTGTTTTTT. This gives the protein CASRFNLAGDGNTGELFF. This chain joins TRBV12-2 and TRBJ2-2; the table calls TRBD2, which could not be checked here. TRBV12-2 corresponds to a pseudogene. The CDR3 consists of 18 residues.

The V and J genes are TRBV5-1 and TRBJ2-5; D is unclear. The V gene's germline CDR1 is SGHRS and CDR2 YFSETQ. The CDR3 has 14 residues. Trimming cost V 1 base and J 2 bases, with 9 bases left between them. The CDR3 DNA sequence: TGCGCCAGCAGCTTGTTGTTACAGCAAGAGACCCAGTACTTC. Translating gives CASSLLLQQETQYF.

The chain carries TRBV28 and TRBJ1-6; a weak D match, TRBD1 (5 bases). The CDR3 is made up of 14 amino acids. V was pared by 8 bases and J by 8 bases, with 16 bases between. Germline V gene data show CDR1 as MDHEN and CDR2 as SYDVKM. CDR3 coding DNA: TGTGCCAGCGGCCGGGGGGGTCGGCATTCACCCCTCCACTTT. This gives the protein CASGRGGRHSPLHF.

The chain joins TRBV20-1 to TRBJ2-7; D remains unclear. Germline values: CDR1 DFQATT, CDR2 SNEGSKA (reference sequence). The CDR3 totals 11 residues. V gave up 2 bases and J gave up 6 bases, with 8 bases separating them. CDR3 nucleotides: TGCAGTGCTAGACCCGAAGCCGAGCAGTACTTC. Amino acid sequence: CSARPEAEQYF.

The chain joins TRBV10-2 to TRBJ1-1; D may be TRBD1 (6 bases). CDR1 WSHSY and CDR2 SAAADI come from the germline V gene. The ends were cut back, 7 bases at V and 3 bases at J, with 12 bases in the middle. The CDR3 extends over 13 amino acids. CDR3 DNA: TGCGCCAGCAAGGGGGGGAAAGACACTGAAGCTTTCTTT. Protein: CASKGGKDTEAFF.

The V and J genes are TRBV6-1 and TRBJ2-1; maybe TRBD2 (6 bases). The CDR3 loop spans 16 amino acids. Germline CDR1 is MNHNS and CDR2 is SASEGT. V was trimmed by 2 bases and J by 0 bases, leaving 11 bases between them. The CDR3 DNA reads as TGTGCCAGCAGTGAATGGGTCGGGAGCTCCTACAATGAGCAGTTCTTC. Residues: CASSEWVGSSYNEQFF.

V gene TRBV10-1 combines with J gene TRBJ2-7; 10 bases align to TRBD2. The CDR3 length is 15 residues. CDR1 WNHNN and CDR2 SYGVQD come from the germline V gene (reference sequence). Trimming cost V 2 bases and J 0 bases; bases outside gene matches: 1. CDR3 in amino acids: CASSETSGASYEQYF. The DNA of the CDR3 is TGCGCCAGCAGTGAGACTAGCGGGGCCTCCTACGAGCAGTACTTC.

The gene calls are TRBV9 and TRBJ2-3, with 9 bases identical to TRBD2. This CDR3 contains 17 residues. CDR1 and CDR2 from the germline V gene are SGDLS and YYNGEE. V shed 0 bases and J 2 bases; nucleotides not matched to a gene: 7. The CDR3 region has the DNA TGTGCCAGCAGCGTAGCTAGGGGGACTAGCCTCACAGATACGCAGTATTTT. Translating gives CASSVARGTSLTDTQYF.

The chain uses TRBV19 and TRBJ2-7; 8 bases map to TRBD1. V shed 10 bases, J shed 4 bases, and the junction held 12 bases outside the gene matches. This CDR3 is 14 amino acids long. Germline V gene lookup returns CDR1 LNHDA and CDR2 SQIVND (reference sequence). The CDR3 loop reads CATSGGQGAYEQYF. The CDR3 region has the DNA TGTGCCACCAGCGGTGGGCAGGGGGCTTACGAGCAGTACTTC.

J is TRBJ2-2 and V is TRBV5-4; a weak D match, TRBD2 (6 bases). V dropped 1 base and J dropped 4 bases, with 17 bases sitting between them. The CDR3 runs to 17 residues. Germline V gene lookup returns CDR1 SGHNT and CDR2 YYREEE (reference sequence). CDR3 DNA: TGTGCCAGCAGCTTGCCCTCATGGGGGGAAAGCACCGGGGAGCTGTTTTTT. This codes for CASSLPSWGESTGELFF.

This clone was seen just once. The rearrangement uses TRBV7-9 and TRBJ2-4, with D possibly being TRBD1 (6 bases). This CDR3 region has 15 residues. V gave up 5 bases and J gave up 0 bases, with 11 bases separating them. Per the germline V gene, CDR1 is SEHNR and CDR2 is FQNEAQ (reference sequence). The CDR3 reads CASSTQGLAKNIQYF. The CDR3 nucleotides read TGTGCCAGCAGCACTCAGGGGCTAGCCAAAAACATTCAGTACTTC.

The V and J genes are TRBV7-6 and TRBJ2-5, with 11 nucleotides matching TRBD2. This CDR3 has 17 residues. Germline V lookup: CDR1 SGHVS, CDR2 FNYEAQ. The V gene end was trimmed by 2 bases and the J gene end by 5 bases; junction bases not matched to a gene: 10. The CDR3: CASSLFSGRAFSETQYF. As DNA, the CDR3 is TGTGCCAGCAGCTTATTTAGCGGGAGGGCCTTCTCTGAGACCCAGTACTTC.

Only a few counts were recorded for this clone. The chain combines TRBV7-2 with TRBJ2-1; 10 bases map to TRBD2. Trimming at V came to 5 bases and at J to 4 bases, leaving 11 bases not matched to a gene. Germline CDR1 SGHTA, CDR2 FQGNSA. CDR3 length: 17 amino acids. The CDR3 nucleotides read TGTGCCAGCAGCCCCCAAGCGGGAGGGCCGCCATACAATGAGCAGTTCTTC. Residues: CASSPQAGGPPYNEQFF. Full variable domain (rest looked up from reference TRBV7-2 and TRBJ2-1): GAGVSQSPSNKVTEKGKDVELRCDPISGHTALYWYRQSLGQGLEFLIYFQGNSAPDKSGLPSDRFSAERTGGSVSTLTIQRTQQEDSAVYLCASSPQAGGPPYNEQFFGPGTRLTVL.

This clone was detected a few times. The CDR3 loop reads CASSELAAFFTDTQYF. The CDR3, as DNA: TGTGCCAGCAGTGAATTGGCGGCCTTCTTCACAGATACGCAGTATTTT. The chain has TRBV6-1 and TRBJ2-3; D call uncertain. CDR3 length equals 16 residues. CDR1 and CDR2 from the germline V gene are MNHNS and SASEGT. The V end was cut by 2 bases, the J end by 2 bases, with 14 bases between.